This TCR beta chain was documented in a study of post-analysis software for immune sequencing data. Every TCR beta cDNA library bore unique molecular identifiers. Each CDR3 protein is one row after TCRdb ran MiXCR on the PCR reads. The sample yields a few hundred thousand distinct CDR3 sequences, approximately 42% seen once. The study, taken as a whole, reports: The five TRBV segments detected at higher frequency in patients than in controls included TRBV5-6, TRBV5-1 and TRBV20-1.

A remark on this clonotype: What it binds is unknown.

V lost 1 base, J lost 5 bases, and 10 bases stayed unmatched. This CDR3 comprises 17 residues. The chain links TRBV12-3 or TRBV12-4 to TRBJ1-4; TRBD1 matches 7 bases. The TCR comes from a girl aged 2-9 years with multiple sclerosis. The sequenced sample consisted of blood. The CDR3 DNA is TGTGCCAGCAGTTTAGGGACACAGGGACAGCCGAATGAAAAACTGTTTTTT. Translated, it gives CASSLGTQGQPNEKLFF.